Below, 5 T cell receptor beta chains from the same sample are listed, as sequenced in a study of cytomegalovirus exposure and HLA in healthy donors. Primers included in the PCR were 60 Vbeta and 13 Jbeta primers. Libraries were prepared by immunoSEQ multiplex PCR; TCRdb keeps only in-frame clonotypes and omits some of them. The repertoire includes about 230,000 clones, approximately 84% of them detected once, and around 0.57% sits in the top ten. Sequenced: PBMCs. These receptor sequences come from a woman aged 40 to 55 in good health and CMV-seronegative.

This sequence joins TRBV6-6 and TRBJ2-1; 7 positions agree with TRBD2. With V trimmed by 6 bases and J by 8 bases, 10 bases remained unmatched. The CDR3 is 14 residues long. The germline V gene encodes CDR1 MNHNY and CDR2 SVGAGI (reference sequence). CDR3 protein: CASSVGGGRDEQFF. DNA of the CDR3: TGTGCCAGCAGCGTCGGCGGGGGTAGGGATGAGCAGTTCTTC.

The V call is TRBV5-1, the J call TRBJ1-2; TRBD1 aligns across 7 bases. This CDR3 has 15 amino acids. Trimming at V came to 4 bases and at J to 6 bases, leaving 12 bases not matched to a gene. In germline, CDR1 is SGHRS, CDR2 YFSETQ. The DNA of the CDR3 is TGCGCCAGCAGCGTGGTCGGTCTTGGGACAGATGGCTACACCTTC. Translation gives CASSVVGLGTDGYTF.

This CDR3 reads CASSLLAGFNYGYTF. The CDR3, as DNA: TGTGCCAGCAGCTTGTTAGCAGGGTTTAACTATGGCTACACCTTC. This chain joins TRBV5-6 and TRBJ1-2; a weak D match, TRBD1 (5 bases). V was trimmed by 1 base and J by 1 base, leaving 11 bases between them. Germline CDR1 reads SGHDT; CDR2 reads YYEEEE. The CDR3 sequence is 15 residues long.

The V and J genes are TRBV2 and TRBJ1-5; D is possibly TRBD1 (6 bases). This CDR3 has 13 amino acids. Germline loops: CDR1 SNHLY, CDR2 FYNNEI. The V end lost 5 bases, the J end lost 6 bases, and 11 bases lay between the germline ends. The CDR3 DNA reads as TGTGCCAGCAGTATGGGGGCCATTCAGCCCCAGCATTTT. Translating gives CASSMGAIQPQHF.

The chain joins TRBV29-1 to TRBJ1-2; D ambiguous. CDR3 size: 13 residues. Trimming pared 2 bases from V and 5 bases from J, leaving 12 bases between. Per germline, CDR1 SQVTM and CDR2 ANQGSEA. The CDR3 DNA is TGCAGCGTTGAACCTGGCGGACTTTATGGCTACACCTTC. This gives the protein CSVEPGGLYGYTF. The variable domain in full, completed from reference TRBV29-1 and TRBJ1-2, reads SAVISQKPSRDICQRGTSLTIQCQVDSQVTMMFWYRQQPGQSLTLIATANQGSEATYESGFVIDKFPISRPNLTFSTLTVSNMSPEDSSIYLCSVEPGGLYGYTFGSGTRLTVV.